A single sample gave rise to the 20 T cell receptor beta chains below, sequenced in a study of identical twins. TCRdb independently ran MiXCR on the 5' RACE reads; one entry per CDR3 protein. Of 400,000 to 550,000 distinct CDR3 sequences in the sample, approximately 24% are singletons; the top ten hold 2.9%. The same sample was also studied in work on T cells expressing NK-cell markers.

The sample comprised CD4+ T cells sorted from blood. The receptors here all came from a woman aged 18-29 years in good health.

This clonotype was seen a few times. V usage is TRBV20-1 and J usage is TRBJ2-2; either TRBD1 or TRBD2 may fit D (6 bases each). The CDR3 extends over 14 amino acids. Germline CDR1 is DFQATT and CDR2 is SNEGSKA (reference sequence). Trimming took off 5 bases at V and 0 bases at J, with 10 bases between the two ends. CDR3: CSAGRGANTGELFF. Here the CDR3 DNA reads TGCAGTGCTGGAAGGGGGGCGAACACCGGGGAGCTGTTTTTT.

Here the CDR3 reads CASSSFWGLTGNTIYF. CDR3 in DNA: TGTGCCAGCAGCTCCTTTTGGGGTTTGACTGGAAACACCATATATTTT. This rearrangement joins TRBV9 to TRBJ1-3; D gene ambiguous. Germline V lookup: CDR1 SGDLS, CDR2 YYNGEE. V shed 4 bases and J shed 2 bases, with 16 bases lying between them. CDR3 length equals 16 residues.

This clonotype came up a few times. The V gene is TRBV12-5, the J gene TRBJ2-5; D tentatively reads TRBD1 or TRBD2 (5 bases each). With 0 bases removed from V and 7 bases from J, the gap between germline ends came to 15 bases. In germline, CDR1 is LGHNT, CDR2 FRNRAP. The CDR3 covers 15 residues. CDR3 coding DNA: TGTGCTAGTGGTTTGGTCACCCGGGGCACGGGGACCCAGTACTTC. Its protein is CASGLVTRGTGTQYF.

This chain joins TRBV10-3 and TRBJ2-5; D tentatively fits TRBD1 or TRBD2 (5 bases each). The CDR3 is 13 amino acids. CDR1 and CDR2 (germline): ENHRY, SYGVKD. V lost 6 bases and J 5 bases, leaving 13 bases between the germline ends. CDR3 bases: TGTGCCATCAGGGGACGGGGAGCGGAGACCCAGTACTTC. It specifies CAIRGRGAETQYF.

The V gene is TRBV11-3, the J gene TRBJ1-1, with D possibly being TRBD1 (5 bases). The CDR3 sequence is 15 residues long. Trimming removed 5 bases from V and 1 base from J, with 14 bases in between. Per the germline V gene, CDR1 is SGHNT and CDR2 is YENEEA. The CDR3 loop is CASSPPGGENTEAFF. The CDR3 region has the DNA TGTGCCAGCAGCCCCCCTGGAGGGGAGAACACTGAAGCTTTCTTT.

Only a few counts were recorded for this clonotype. V is TRBV10-3 and J is TRBJ2-5; D remains ambiguous. The CDR3 sequence is 13 residues long. V gave up 4 bases and J gave up 4 bases, with 10 bases separating them. The germline gives CDR1 ENHRY, CDR2 SYGVKD. The CDR3: CAISVGEGETQYF. CDR3 coding DNA: TGTGCCATCAGTGTTGGGGAAGGAGAGACCCAGTACTTC.

The rearrangement uses TRBV20-1 and TRBJ1-2, with 7 bases aligning to TRBD1. J gave up 1 base and V 3 bases, and 5 bases lay outside the gene matches. The length of the CDR3 is 14 residues. Germline CDR1 and CDR2: DFQATT and SNEGSKA (reference sequence). DNA of the CDR3: TGCAGTGCTAGCCGGGACAGATTTAACTATGGCTACACCTTC. As protein: CSASRDRFNYGYTF.

V usage is TRBV20-1 and J usage is TRBJ1-2; a possible D gene is TRBD1 (6 bases). This CDR3 contains 12 residues. V was shortened by 6 bases and J by 5 bases, with 13 bases between the two germline ends. Germline lookup yields CDR1 DFQATT and CDR2 SNEGSKA (reference sequence). CDR3 residues: CSADGQWYGYTF. The CDR3 DNA follows: TGCAGTGCCGACGGACAGTGGTATGGCTACACCTTC.

This chain connects TRBV11-2 to TRBJ1-6; D is unclear. The germline CDR1 and CDR2 sequences are SGHAT and FQNNGV. The V end was cut by 5 bases, the J end by 7 bases, with 24 bases between. The CDR3 sequence is 18 residues long. The CDR3 protein is CASSPREGRRFGNSPLHF. CDR3 bases: TGTGCCAGCAGCCCCCGGGAGGGTCGGCGGTTCGGCAATTCACCCCTCCACTTT.

This chain joins TRBV25-1 and TRBJ2-7; the D is unclear. Germline V lookup: CDR1 MGHDK, CDR2 SYGVNS. V gave up 1 base and J gave up 6 bases, with 4 bases separating them. This CDR3 region has 11 residues. Here the CDR3 DNA reads TGTGCCAGCAGTGAATTTTTCGAGCAGTACTTC. It translates to CASSEFFEQYF.

This clonotype was seen only a few times. The gene calls are TRBV7-2 and TRBJ2-1, with 13 nucleotides matching TRBD2. The CDR3 spans 15 residues. Germline V lookup: CDR1 SGHTA, CDR2 FQGNSA. The V gene end was trimmed by 4 bases and the J gene end by 9 bases; junction bases not matched to a gene: 6. The CDR3 DNA reads as TGTGCCAGCAGCTATACTAGCGGGAGGGAGGGTGAGCAGTTCTTC. Translated: CASSYTSGREGEQFF. Combining the CDR3 with reference TRBV7-2 and TRBJ2-1 gives the whole variable domain GAGVSQSPSNKVTEKGKDVELRCDPISGHTALYWYRQSLGQGLEFLIYFQGNSAPDKSGLPSDRFSAERTGGSVSTLTIQRTQQEDSAVYLCASSYTSGREGEQFFGPGTRLTVL.

The sample holds a few counts of this clonotype. The chain's CDR3 is CASSPVHGVNEQFF. The CDR3 DNA is TGTGCCAGCAGCCCCGTACATGGGGTCAATGAGCAGTTCTTC. V usage is TRBV3-1 and J usage is TRBJ2-1; no clear D. The CDR3 has 14 residues. Germline loops: CDR1 LGHDT, CDR2 YNNKEL (reference sequence). The V end was cut by 4 bases, the J end by 6 bases, with 13 bases between.

CDR3 protein: CSAISRSGELFF. The CDR3 bases are TGCAGTGCTATTTCTAGGTCCGGGGAGCTGTTTTTT. The V call is TRBV20-1, the J call TRBJ2-2; no reliable D call. The germline V gene has CDR1 DFQATT and CDR2 SNEGSKA (reference sequence). The CDR3 is made up of 12 amino acids. V lost 4 bases and J lost 6, with 9 bases in between.

The genes are TRBV20-1 and TRBJ2-3, with D possibly matching TRBD2 (6 bases). The length of the CDR3 is 14 residues. V was shortened by 5 bases and J by 4 bases, with 16 bases between the two germline ends. Germline V gene sequence: CDR1 DFQATT, CDR2 SNEGSKA (reference sequence). This chain's CDR3 is CSAPVAGIPDTQYF. The CDR3 region has the DNA TGCAGTGCTCCGGTGGCGGGGATACCAGATACGCAGTATTTT.

The V call is TRBV20-1, the J call TRBJ2-5; TRBD2 agrees at 10 bases. Germline V gene data show CDR1 as DFQATT and CDR2 as SNEGSKA (reference sequence). CDR3 length: 14 amino acids. The trim removed 2 bases at V and 5 bases at J, leaving 5 bases unmatched. The chain's CDR3 is CSARRLAGEETQYF. CDR3 nucleotide sequence: TGCAGTGCTAGAAGACTAGCGGGCGAGGAGACCCAGTACTTC.

This chain connects TRBV5-6 to TRBJ2-5; D not resolved. CDR1 is SGHDT, CDR2 YYEEEE, per germline. Trimming took off 0 bases at V and 2 bases at J, with 8 bases between the two ends. CDR3 length: 14 amino acids. DNA of the CDR3: TGTGCCAGCAGCTTGGCCGTGAGGCAAGAGACCCAGTACTTC. Residues: CASSLAVRQETQYF.

This clonotype showed up many times. The chain recombines TRBV5-1 with TRBJ2-7, with D possibly TRBD1 on 6 matching bases. This CDR3 comprises 14 residues. Germline-derived CDR1 and CDR2 are SGHRS and YFSETQ. The germline V and J ends were trimmed by 5 bases and 2 bases, with 14 bases remaining between them. The CDR3, as DNA: TGCGCCAGCAGTCGGGGCCAGGGGCCCTACGAGCAGTACTTC. Translation: CASSRGQGPYEQYF.

The V and J genes are TRBV5-1 and TRBJ1-5; 7 bases align to TRBD1. Trimming cost V 4 bases and J 6 bases; bases outside gene matches: 7. CDR3 length: 14 residues. The germline V gene encodes CDR1 SGHRS and CDR2 YFSETQ. CDR3 nucleotides: TGCGCCAGCAGCCAAGACAGGGTTTCTCAGCCCCAGCATTTT. Translated: CASSQDRVSQPQHF.

This clonotype was seen a few times. The V call is TRBV11-2, the J call TRBJ2-1; D may be TRBD2 (5 bases). V lost 4 bases to trimming and J lost 9 bases, with 16 bases between them. The CDR3 covers 14 residues. Germline V gives CDR1 SGHAT, CDR2 FQNNGV. Here the CDR3 DNA reads TGTGCCAGCAGCTCCTTGATGTATGAGGGTGAGCAGTTCTTC. Translated, it gives CASSSLMYEGEQFF.

The chain carries TRBV3-1 and TRBJ2-3; 7 bases line up with TRBD2. CDR3 length: 14 residues. The germline CDR1 and CDR2 sequences are LGHDT and YNNKEL (reference sequence). With V trimmed by 7 bases and J by 4 bases, 8 bases remained unmatched. The CDR3 coding sequence is TGTGCCAGCACTCGAGGGAGCGGGGCAGATACGCAGTATTTT. Translating gives CASTRGSGADTQYF.